The T cell receptor (beta chain) under discussion was sequenced for a study of cytomegalovirus exposure and HLA in healthy donors. V trimming: 6 bases; J trimming: 7 bases; junction bases outside the gene matches: 18. Germline CDR1 reads MDHEN; CDR2 reads SYDVKM. CDR3 size: 17 residues. Both 60 Vbeta primers and 13 Jbeta primers went into the PCR. The data were produced by immunoSEQ multiplex PCR, yet TCRdb's version contains in-frame clones alone and is incomplete. This sample carries more than 70,000 clones, with approximately 1.5% going to the ten biggest clones. The V call is TRBV28, the J call TRBJ1-5; TRBD1 agrees at 7 bases. This sequence was found in a woman aged 60 to 75 in good health and CMV-seronegative. The sample was PBMCs. CDR3 protein: CASSLDRWDSPRQPQHF. CDR3 nucleotides: TGTGCCAGCAGCCTCGACCGTTGGGACAGCCCTAGGCAGCCCCAGCATTTT.